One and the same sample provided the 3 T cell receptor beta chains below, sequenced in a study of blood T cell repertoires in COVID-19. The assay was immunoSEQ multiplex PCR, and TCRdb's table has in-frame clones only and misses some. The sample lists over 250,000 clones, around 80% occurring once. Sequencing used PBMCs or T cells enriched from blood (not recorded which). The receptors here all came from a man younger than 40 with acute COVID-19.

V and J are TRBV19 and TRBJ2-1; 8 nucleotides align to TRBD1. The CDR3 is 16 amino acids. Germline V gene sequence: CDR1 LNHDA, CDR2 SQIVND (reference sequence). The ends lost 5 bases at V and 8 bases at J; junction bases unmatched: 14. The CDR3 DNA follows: TGTGCCAGTAGTGTCCACCGGGACAGGTTTCTTTATGAGCAGTTCTTC. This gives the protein CASSVHRDRFLYEQFF.

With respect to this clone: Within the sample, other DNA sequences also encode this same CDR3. DNA for the CDR3: TGTGCCAGCTCACTGACAGAAAACACTGAAGCTTTCTTT. Protein sequence: CASSLTENTEAFF. V gene TRBV18 combines with J gene TRBJ1-1; perhaps TRBD1 as D (5 bases). CDR3 size: 13 residues. Looked up from germline, CDR1 is KGHSH and CDR2 is LQKENI. V was shortened by 4 bases and J by 2 bases, with 8 bases between the two germline ends.

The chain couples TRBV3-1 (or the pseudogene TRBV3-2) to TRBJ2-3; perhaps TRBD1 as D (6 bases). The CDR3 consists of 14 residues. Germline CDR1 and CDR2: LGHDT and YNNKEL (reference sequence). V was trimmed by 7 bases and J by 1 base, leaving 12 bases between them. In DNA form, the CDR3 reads TGTGCCAGCAATCTCCAGGGGCGCACAGATACGCAGTATTTT. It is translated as CASNLQGRTDTQYF.